The 29 T cell receptor beta chains below were found in one sample sequenced in a study of shared clonotypes between healthy human individuals. Using immunoSEQ multiplex PCR, the repertoire was profiled, and TCRdb retains in-frame clones only, with some absent. The sample consists of about 2.4 million clones, just over 90% of them appearing once. Sample: naive CD4+ T cells sorted from blood. Subset denoted: CD45RA+ positively selected. These receptors were collected from a man between 18 and 35 years old in good health.

CDR3 region: CASSRQGTSGDTQYF. The DNA for the CDR3 is TGTGCCAGCAGCCGACAGGGAACATCAGGGGATACGCAGTATTTT. The rearrangement uses TRBV12-1 and TRBJ2-3; the table names TRBD1, a call not compared with the DNA. TRBV12-1 represents a pseudogene. CDR3 length: 15 residues.

The V and J genes are TRBV6-5 and TRBJ2-2; D is perhaps TRBD2 (7 bases). The V gene's germline CDR1 is MNHEY and CDR2 SVGAGI. V lost 6 bases and J lost 6, with 17 bases in between. The CDR3 is 15 residues long. The CDR3 sequence: CASRLGGGSSGELFF. The CDR3 DNA is TGTGCCAGCAGACTTGGGGGGGGCTCATCCGGGGAGCTGTTTTTT.

The J gene is TRBJ2-7, the V gene TRBV4-2, with D unresolved. The CDR3 consists of 15 residues. The V gene's germline CDR1 is LGHNA and CDR2 YNFKEQ. V lost 2 bases to trimming and J lost 2 bases, with 13 bases between them. The DNA of the CDR3 is TGTGCCAGCAGCCAATATCTAGGGTCTACCTACGAGCAGTACTTC. Its translation: CASSQYLGSTYEQYF.

The chain uses TRBV19 and TRBJ2-7, with 11 nucleotides matching TRBD2. J was trimmed by 5 bases and V by 11 bases; bases with no gene match: 14. The CDR3 has 15 amino acids. Germline V lookup: CDR1 LNHDA, CDR2 SQIVND (reference sequence). CDR3 coding DNA: TGTGCCGGGACTAGCGGTTCCCCGAAGGGCCACGAGCAGTACTTC. Its translation: CAGTSGSPKGHEQYF.

The J gene is TRBJ2-4, the V gene TRBV19; 7 bases agree with TRBD1. The CDR3 extends over 14 amino acids. Germline lookup yields CDR1 LNHDA and CDR2 SQIVND (reference sequence). Germline trimming cut 5 bases from V and 7 bases from J; bases unmatched to any gene: 8. CDR3 loop: CASSPGTEANIQYF. CDR3 nucleotide sequence: TGTGCCAGTAGTCCCGGGACAGAGGCGAACATTCAGTACTTC.

The rearrangement joins TRBV6-6 to TRBJ1-2; D is perhaps TRBD1 (6 bases). The CDR3 runs to 12 residues. Germline V lookup: CDR1 MNHNY, CDR2 SVGAGI (reference sequence). V shed 11 bases and J shed 3 bases, with 13 bases lying between them. The CDR3: CAGSRGDYGYTF. The CDR3 bases are TGTGCCGGCTCGAGGGGGGACTATGGCTACACCTTC.

The chain combines TRBV2 with TRBJ2-3; TRBD2 matches 13 bases. With 4 bases clipped from V and 3 bases from J, the junction kept 4 bases outside the gene matches. Per germline, CDR1 SNHLY and CDR2 FYNNEI. This CDR3 region has 16 residues. In nucleotides, the CDR3 is TGTGCCAGCAGTGGGACTAGCGGGAGAGCTACAGATACGCAGTATTTT. This gives the protein CASSGTSGRATDTQYF.

The chain combines TRBV5-8 with TRBJ2-5; 8 bases match TRBD1. The CDR3 spans 13 residues. Germline V CDR1 and CDR2: SGHTS, YDEGEE. J was trimmed by 6 bases and V by 4 bases; bases with no gene match: 5. CDR3 nucleotide sequence: TGTGCCAGCAGCATATGGACAGGGCAGACCCAGTACTTC. Encoded protein: CASSIWTGQTQYF.

The chain recombines TRBV19 with TRBJ1-3; maybe TRBD1 (5 bases). The length of the CDR3 is 17 residues. Germline lookup yields CDR1 LNHDA and CDR2 SQIVND (reference sequence). V dropped 5 bases and J dropped 1 base, with 18 bases sitting between them. The CDR3 is CASSPFGTGLSGNTIYF. Written as DNA, the CDR3 is TGTGCCAGTAGTCCCTTTGGGACTGGACTTTCTGGAAACACCATATATTTT.

The chain joins TRBV11-2 to TRBJ2-7, with 8 nucleotides matching TRBD2. The CDR3 contains 16 residues. V was clipped by 6 bases and J by 0 bases; unmatched bases: 10. Germline lookup yields CDR1 SGHAT and CDR2 FQNNGV. The CDR3 region is CASSTGGAGASYEQYF. CDR3 DNA: TGTGCCAGCAGTACCGGGGGGGCCGGGGCCTCCTACGAGCAGTACTTC.

This chain connects TRBV7-9 to TRBJ2-2; 7 positions agree with TRBD1. CDR1 and CDR2 from the germline V gene are SEHNR and FQNEAQ (reference sequence). CDR3 size: 15 residues. V shed 5 bases, J shed 0 bases, and the junction held 3 bases outside the gene matches. CDR3: CASSRGQPNTGELFF. DNA for the CDR3: TGTGCCAGCAGCCGGGGACAGCCGAACACCGGGGAGCTGTTTTTT.

The V and J genes are TRBV9 and TRBJ2-6; no clear D gene. Germline CDR1 and CDR2: SGDLS and YYNGEE. The V end was cut by 3 bases, the J end by 1 base, with 14 bases between. The CDR3 runs to 17 residues. The CDR3 protein is CASSAATTGSGANVLTF. The CDR3 coding sequence is TGTGCCAGCAGCGCCGCCACAACCGGATCTGGGGCCAACGTCCTGACTTTC.

This chain connects TRBV7-3 to TRBJ2-7, with D possibly being TRBD1 or TRBD2 (5 bases each). The CDR3 is 15 amino acids. Trimming took off 5 bases at V and 2 bases at J, with 16 bases between the two ends. Germline CDR1 is SGHTA and CDR2 is FQGTGA. CDR3 sequence: CASSLSRDVAYEQYF. The CDR3 nucleotides read TGTGCCAGCAGCCTCAGCCGGGACGTCGCCTACGAGCAGTACTTC.

This chain joins TRBV6-5 and TRBJ2-1; D remains unclear. In germline, CDR1 is MNHEY, CDR2 SVGAGI. The CDR3 contains 11 residues. V lost 4 bases and J lost 10, with 8 bases in between. CDR3 protein: CASSFSKEQFF. For the CDR3, the DNA is TGTGCCAGCAGTTTTAGTAAGGAGCAGTTCTTC.

CDR3 bases: TGTGCCAGCAGTTACATGGATGAAGGGGGCGGCACTGAAGCTTTCTTT. Translating it yields CASSYMDEGGGTEAFF. The chain carries TRBV6-5 and TRBJ1-1, with 7 bases identical to TRBD1. The CDR3 totals 16 residues. The germline V gene has CDR1 MNHEY and CDR2 SVGAGI. Trimming at V came to 2 bases and at J to 4 bases, leaving 10 bases not matched to a gene.

The CDR3, as DNA: TGTGCCAGCAGCTTAGGGCAAATGGGCTCCTACGAGCAGTACTTC. It specifies CASSLGQMGSYEQYF. This chain uses TRBV13 with TRBJ2-7; no reliable D call. With 0 bases removed from V and 0 bases from J, the gap between germline ends came to 9 bases. Germline CDR1 PRHDT, CDR2 FYEKMQ (reference sequence). CDR3 length: 15 amino acids. The variable domain in full, with the rest retrieved from reference TRBV13 and TRBJ2-7, is AAGVIQSPRHLIKEKRETATLKCYPIPRHDTVYWYQQGPGQDPQFLISFYEKMQSDKGSIPDRFSAQQFSDYHSELNMSSLELGDSALYFCASSLGQMGSYEQYFGPGTRLTVT.

The gene calls are TRBV15 and TRBJ2-5; maybe TRBD2 (5 bases). The end of the DNA aligns better with TRBJ2-7, so the J call may be wrong. Per germline, CDR1 LNHNV and CDR2 YYDKDF (reference sequence). CDR3 length equals 14 residues. The CDR3, as DNA: TGTGCCACCAGCAGAGATCGGGGCTCCTACGAGCAGTACTTC. This translates into CATSRDRGSYEQYF.

This chain joins TRBV25-1 and TRBJ2-1; 9 positions match TRBD2. The CDR3 totals 15 residues. Losses at the gene ends were 3 bases for V and 8 bases for J; bases not matched to a gene: 8. CDR1 is MGHDK, CDR2 SYGVNS, per germline. CDR3 in DNA: TGTGCCAGCAGTGAGTTGGCGGGGGGGCCCCATGAGCAGTTCTTC. This gives the protein CASSELAGGPHEQFF.

The J gene is TRBJ1-3, the V gene TRBV19, with D unclear. Trimming stripped 8 bases from V and 2 bases from J, with 7 bases between. CDR1 LNHDA and CDR2 SQIVND come from the germline V gene (reference sequence). The CDR3 totals 12 residues. DNA for the CDR3: TGTGCCAGTCGTGGGGCTGGAAACACCATATATTTT. It codes for CASRGAGNTIYF.

A single count supports this clone. CDR3 amino acids: CASSLGTGVAFF. For the CDR3, the DNA is TGTGCCAGCAGCTTAGGTACAGGCGTCGCTTTCTTT. J is TRBJ1-1 and V is TRBV11-2, with a tentative D call TRBD1 (5 bases). CDR3 length: 12 residues. V dropped 1 base and J dropped 11 bases, with 11 bases sitting between them. CDR1 is SGHAT and CDR2 is FQNNGV in the germline V gene.

This chain links TRBV6-1 with TRBJ2-2; D may match TRBD1 or TRBD2 (7 bases each). The CDR3 is made up of 15 amino acids. Per germline, CDR1 MNHNS and CDR2 SASEGT. The V and J ends lost 6 bases and 0 bases respectively, with 11 bases between them. In DNA, the CDR3 is TGTGCCAGCAGAGCGGGACAGCCGAACACCGGGGAGCTGTTTTTT. It is translated as CASRAGQPNTGELFF.

The chain recombines TRBV5-4 with TRBJ2-5, with TRBD2 identical over 9 bases. This CDR3 is built from 13 residues. With V trimmed by 9 bases and J by 4 bases, 7 bases remained unmatched. Germline-derived CDR1 and CDR2 are SGHNT and YYREEE (reference sequence). The CDR3 coding sequence is TGTGCCACCCTTAGCGGGAGCGGAGAGACCCAGTACTTC. This gives the protein CATLSGSGETQYF.

The rearrangement joins TRBV19 to TRBJ1-2; 10 bases are shared with TRBD1. Germline assignment: CDR1 LNHDA and CDR2 SQIVND (reference sequence). After removal of 5 bases from V and 4 bases from J, the junction contained 7 bases not matched to a gene. The CDR3 spans 15 residues. CDR3 DNA sequence: TGTGCCAGTAGTGAACGGACAGGGGGGGGCTATGGCTACACCTTC. It specifies CASSERTGGGYGYTF.

J is TRBJ1-6 and V is TRBV9, with TRBD1 as a possible D gene (6 bases). Germline V gives CDR1 SGDLS, CDR2 YYNGEE. CDR3 size: 15 residues. V dropped 5 bases and J dropped 6 bases, with 15 bases sitting between them. CDR3 in amino acids: CASSPQGFGNSPLHF. In nucleotides, the CDR3 is TGTGCCAGCAGTCCCCAGGGGTTTGGTAATTCACCCCTCCACTTT.

This clone has a single count. This sequence joins TRBV30 and TRBJ2-3; 8 nucleotides agree with TRBD1. Trimming at V came to 1 base and at J to 5 bases, leaving 8 bases not matched to a gene. The CDR3 runs to 15 residues. Germline values: CDR1 GTSNPN, CDR2 SVGIG (reference sequence). CDR3 DNA: TGTGCCTGGAGTGCAGGGGGCCTTAAGCAAGATACGCAGTATTTT. This gives the protein CAWSAGGLKQDTQYF.

This rearrangement joins TRBV19 to TRBJ2-2; 9 bases are a match to TRBD1. CDR3 length: 17 amino acids. Germline V CDR1 and CDR2: LNHDA, SQIVND (reference sequence). The junction had 6 bases not matched to a gene; V was cut back by 4 bases and J by 0 bases. For the CDR3, the DNA is TGTGCCAGTAGTAGGGGACAGGGCCATGCGAACACCGGGGAGCTGTTTTTT. The encoded protein is CASSRGQGHANTGELFF.

V gene TRBV4-3 combines with J gene TRBJ2-3, with D possibly matching TRBD2 (5 bases). The CDR3 extends over 14 amino acids. Germline values: CDR1 LGHNA, CDR2 YSLEER. V was cut by 1 base and J by 0 bases, with 5 bases left in between. The CDR3 loop is CASSQGTSTDTQYF. CDR3 bases: TGCGCCAGCAGCCAAGGGACTAGCACAGATACGCAGTATTTT.

Only one count was recorded for this clone. The V call is TRBV18, the J call TRBJ2-3; weak D call: TRBD2 (5 bases). The CDR3 has 16 residues. Trimming left V 1 base short and J 0 bases short, with 11 bases between. In germline, CDR1 is KGHSH, CDR2 LQKENI. CDR3 residues: CASSPRGYSSTDTQYF. CDR3 nucleotide sequence: TGTGCCAGCTCACCACGAGGGTATTCTAGCACAGATACGCAGTATTTT.

This chain connects TRBV6-1 to TRBJ1-2; no reliable D call. CDR3 size: 14 residues. The germline CDR1 and CDR2 sequences are MNHNS and SASEGT. The V end was cut by 0 bases, the J end by 7 bases, with 12 bases between. The chain's CDR3 is CASSEAIGWSGYTF. CDR3 sequence (DNA): TGTGCCAGCAGTGAAGCCATAGGTTGGTCTGGCTACACCTTC.